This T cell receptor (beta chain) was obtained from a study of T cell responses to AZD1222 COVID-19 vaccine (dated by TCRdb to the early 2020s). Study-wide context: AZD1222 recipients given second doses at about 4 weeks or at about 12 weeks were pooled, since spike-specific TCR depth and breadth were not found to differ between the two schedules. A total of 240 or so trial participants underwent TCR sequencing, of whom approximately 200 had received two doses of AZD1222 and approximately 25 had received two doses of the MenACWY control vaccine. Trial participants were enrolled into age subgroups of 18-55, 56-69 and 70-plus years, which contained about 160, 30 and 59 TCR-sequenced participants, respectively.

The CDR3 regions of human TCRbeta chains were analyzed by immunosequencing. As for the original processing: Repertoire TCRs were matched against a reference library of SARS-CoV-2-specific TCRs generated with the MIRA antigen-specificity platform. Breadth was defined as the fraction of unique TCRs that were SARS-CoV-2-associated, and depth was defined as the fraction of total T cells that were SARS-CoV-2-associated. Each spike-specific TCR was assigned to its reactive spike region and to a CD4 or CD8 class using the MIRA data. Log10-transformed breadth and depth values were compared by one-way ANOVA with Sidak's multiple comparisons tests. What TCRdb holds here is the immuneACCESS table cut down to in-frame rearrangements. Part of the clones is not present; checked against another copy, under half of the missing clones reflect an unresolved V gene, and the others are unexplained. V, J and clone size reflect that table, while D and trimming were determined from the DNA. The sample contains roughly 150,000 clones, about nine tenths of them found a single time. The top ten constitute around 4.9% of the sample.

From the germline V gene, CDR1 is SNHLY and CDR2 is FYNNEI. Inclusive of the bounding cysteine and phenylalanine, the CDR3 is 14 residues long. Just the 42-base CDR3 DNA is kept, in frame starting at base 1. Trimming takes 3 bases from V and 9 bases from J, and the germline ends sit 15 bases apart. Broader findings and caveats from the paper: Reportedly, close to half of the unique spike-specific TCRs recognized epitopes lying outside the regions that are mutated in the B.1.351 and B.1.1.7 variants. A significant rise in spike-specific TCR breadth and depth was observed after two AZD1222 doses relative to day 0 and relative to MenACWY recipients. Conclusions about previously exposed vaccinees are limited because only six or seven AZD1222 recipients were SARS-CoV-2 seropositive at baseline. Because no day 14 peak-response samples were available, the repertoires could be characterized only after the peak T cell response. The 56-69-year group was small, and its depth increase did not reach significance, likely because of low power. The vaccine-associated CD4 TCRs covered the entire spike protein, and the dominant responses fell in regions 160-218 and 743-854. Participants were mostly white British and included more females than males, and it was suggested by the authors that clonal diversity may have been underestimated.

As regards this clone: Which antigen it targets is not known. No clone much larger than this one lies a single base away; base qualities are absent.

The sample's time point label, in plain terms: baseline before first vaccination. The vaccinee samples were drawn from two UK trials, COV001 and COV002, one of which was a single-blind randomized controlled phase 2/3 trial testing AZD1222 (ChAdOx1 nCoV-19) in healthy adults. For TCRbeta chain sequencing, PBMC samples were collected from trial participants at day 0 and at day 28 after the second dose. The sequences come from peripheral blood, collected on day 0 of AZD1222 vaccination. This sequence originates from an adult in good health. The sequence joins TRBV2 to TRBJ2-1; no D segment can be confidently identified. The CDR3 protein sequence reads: CASSEVVVPTEQFF. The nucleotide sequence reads TGTGCCAGCAGTGAGGTGGTAGTCCCCACTGAGCAGTTCTTC.